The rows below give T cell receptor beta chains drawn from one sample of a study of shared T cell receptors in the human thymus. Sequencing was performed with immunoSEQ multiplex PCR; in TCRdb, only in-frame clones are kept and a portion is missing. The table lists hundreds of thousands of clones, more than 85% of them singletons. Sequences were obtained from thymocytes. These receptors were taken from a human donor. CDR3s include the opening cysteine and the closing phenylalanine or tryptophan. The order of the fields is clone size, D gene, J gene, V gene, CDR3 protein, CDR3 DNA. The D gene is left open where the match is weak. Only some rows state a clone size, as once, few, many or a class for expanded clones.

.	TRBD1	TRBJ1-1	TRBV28	CASSLRQGLPLNTEAFF	TGTGCCAGCAGTTTACGACAGGGACTCCCCCTGAACACTGAAGCTTTCTTT
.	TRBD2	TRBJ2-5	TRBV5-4	CASRSGTDPKEETQYF	TGTGCCAGCAGAAGCGGGACGGATCCAAAAGAAGAGACCCAGTACTTC
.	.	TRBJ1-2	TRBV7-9	CASSLVGAGGYTF	TGTGCCAGCAGCTTAGTGGGGGCAGGGGGCTACACCTTC
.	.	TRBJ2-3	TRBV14	CASSGRGDFSTDTQYF	TGTGCCAGCAGCGGAAGAGGAGACTTTAGCACAGATACGCAGTATTTT
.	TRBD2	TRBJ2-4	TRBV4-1	CASSTQGGVKNIQYF	TGCGCCAGCAGCACCCAGGGAGGGGTCAAAAACATTCAGTACTTC
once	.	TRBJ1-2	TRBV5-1	CASSLGWHVGGNYGYTF	TGCGCCAGCAGCTTAGGGTGGCATGTTGGGGGCAACTATGGCTACACCTTC
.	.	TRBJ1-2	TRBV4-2	CASSQDRREGYGYTF	TGTGCCAGCAGTCAAGATAGGAGGGAGGGGTATGGCTACACCTTC
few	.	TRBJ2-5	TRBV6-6	CASSYGGQSKAETQYF	TGTGCCAGCAGTTACGGGGGCCAATCTAAGGCAGAGACCCAGTACTTC
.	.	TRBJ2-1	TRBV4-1	CASSQDAGLYNEQFF	TGCGCCAGCAGCCAAGATGCGGGGTTATACAATGAGCAGTTCTTC
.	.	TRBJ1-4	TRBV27	CASGTLGLGQRKPPATNEKLFF	TGTGCCAGCGGGACGCTGGGATTAGGACAACGAAAGCCTCCCGCAACTAATGAAAAACTGTTTTTT
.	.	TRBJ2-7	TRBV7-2	CASSLRLFRPYEQYF	TGTGCCAGCAGCTTACGACTCTTTAGGCCCTACGAGCAGTACTTC
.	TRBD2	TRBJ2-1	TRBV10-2	CASSVPSGRACYNEQFF	TGCGCCAGCAGTGTTCCTAGCGGGAGGGCCTGCTACAATGAGCAGTTCTTC
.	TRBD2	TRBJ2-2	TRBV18	CASSPPRGLAGGGELFF	TGTGCCAGCTCACCACCGCGAGGACTAGCGGGAGGCGGGGAGCTGTTTTTT
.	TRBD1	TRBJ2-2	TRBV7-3	CASSAHGDRRTNTGELFF	TGTGCCAGCAGCGCCCATGGGGACAGGCGTACGAACACCGGGGAGCTGTTTTTT
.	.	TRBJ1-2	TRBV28	CAAGTPGQNGYTF	TGTGCCGCCGGCACTCCAGGGCAAAATGGCTACACCTTC
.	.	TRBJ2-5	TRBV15	CATSRTTGRPSPQYF	TGTGCCACCAGCAGAACTACGGGACGCCCATCGCCCCAGTACTTC
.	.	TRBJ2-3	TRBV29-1	CSENTRLSSTDTQYF	TGCAGCGAAAACACGAGGCTTTCTAGCACAGATACGCAGTATTTT
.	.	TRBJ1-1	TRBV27	CASSSDPGYQPKNTEAFF	TGTGCCAGCAGTTCGGATCCGGGATACCAACCTAAGAACACTGAAGCTTTCTTT
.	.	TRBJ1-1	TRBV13	CASSLGLGGGPEAFF	TGTGCCAGCAGCTTAGGCCTCGGGGGGGGTCCTGAAGCTTTCTTT
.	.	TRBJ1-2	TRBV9	CASSPFRERPKRFNYGYTF	TGTGCCAGCAGCCCCTTTAGGGAGAGGCCAAAGCGATTTAACTATGGCTACACCTTC
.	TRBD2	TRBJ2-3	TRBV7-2	CASSPPSRASGRATGTQYF	TGTGCCAGCAGCCCCCCCAGTAGGGCTAGCGGGAGGGCTACAGGAACGCAGTATTTT
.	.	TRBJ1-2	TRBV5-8	CASSLVAPQGGFVYGYTF	TGTGCCAGCAGCTTGGTAGCGCCCCAAGGGGGTTTTGTCTATGGCTACACCTTC
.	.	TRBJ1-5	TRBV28	CASVAGNQPQHF	TGTGCCAGCGTTGCAGGGAATCAGCCCCAGCATTTT
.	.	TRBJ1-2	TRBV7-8	CASSLARGQGHYGYTF	TGTGCCAGCAGCTTGGCTCGGGGGCAGGGGCACTATGGCTACACCTTC
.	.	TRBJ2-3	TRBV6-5	CASSFLDTQYF	TGTGCCAGCAGCTTCCTAGATACGCAGTATTTT
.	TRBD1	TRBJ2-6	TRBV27	CASSLDHGTGNSGANVLTF	TGTGCCAGCAGTTTAGACCACGGGACAGGTAACTCTGGGGCCAACGTCCTGACTTTC
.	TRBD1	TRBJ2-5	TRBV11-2	CASSDRGQGETQYF	TGTGCCAGCAGCGACCGGGGACAGGGCGAGACCCAGTACTTC
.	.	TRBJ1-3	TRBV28	CASSKGGLGFSSSGNTIYF	TGTGCCAGCAGTAAAGGGGGACTCGGATTTTCGAGCTCTGGAAACACCATATATTTT
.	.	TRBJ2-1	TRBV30	CAWNHRDMTIISYSYNEQFF	TGTGCCTGGAACCACCGGGATATGACGATAATCTCTTACTCCTACAATGAGCAGTTCTTC
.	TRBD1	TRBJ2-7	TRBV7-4	CASSPRQGTYEQYF	TGTGCCAGCAGCCCAAGACAGGGGACCTACGAGCAGTACTTC
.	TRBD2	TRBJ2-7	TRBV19	CATSGSPYEQYF	TGTGCCACTAGCGGGAGTCCCTACGAGCAGTACTTC
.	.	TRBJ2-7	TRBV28	CASSSPSGHEQYF	TGTGCCAGCAGTTCGCCGTCGGGTCACGAGCAGTACTTC
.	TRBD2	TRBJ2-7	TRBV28	CASSTTSGRGFDEQYF	TGTGCCAGCAGTACAACTAGCGGGAGGGGGTTCGACGAGCAGTACTTC
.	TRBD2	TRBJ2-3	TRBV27	CASSPLAGGGTDTQYF	TGTGCCAGCAGTCCCCTAGCGGGAGGGGGCACAGATACGCAGTATTTT
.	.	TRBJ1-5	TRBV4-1	CASSQGGQSGQPQHF	TGCGCCAGCAGCCAAGGCGGGCAATCGGGTCAGCCCCAGCATTTT
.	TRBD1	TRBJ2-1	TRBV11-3	CASSLGDSKFF	TGTGCCAGCAGCTTGGGGGACAGCAAGTTCTTC